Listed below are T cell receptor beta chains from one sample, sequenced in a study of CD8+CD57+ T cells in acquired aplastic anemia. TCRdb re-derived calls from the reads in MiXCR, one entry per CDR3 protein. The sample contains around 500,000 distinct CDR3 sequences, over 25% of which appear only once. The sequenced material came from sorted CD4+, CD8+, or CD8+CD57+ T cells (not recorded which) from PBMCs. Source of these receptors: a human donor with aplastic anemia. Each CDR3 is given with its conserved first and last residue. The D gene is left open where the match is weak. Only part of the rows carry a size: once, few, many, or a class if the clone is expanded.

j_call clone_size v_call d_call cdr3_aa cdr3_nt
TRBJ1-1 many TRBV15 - CATSRGKDRNTEAFF TGTGCCACCAGCAGAGGGAAGGACCGGAACACTGAAGCTTTCTTT
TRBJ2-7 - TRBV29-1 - CSFKGFGGYEQYF TGCAGCTTTAAAGGGTTCGGGGGCTACGAGCAGTACTTC
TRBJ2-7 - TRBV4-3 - CASSQDPGVYEQYF TGCGCCAGCAGCCAAGATCCAGGGGTCTACGAGCAGTACTTC
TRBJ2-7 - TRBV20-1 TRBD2 CSARDPGGRYEQYF TGCAGTGCTAGAGATCCGGGGGGAAGATACGAGCAGTACTTC
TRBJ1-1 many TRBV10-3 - CAISESEGPEAFF TGTGCCATCAGTGAGTCTGAGGGCCCTGAAGCTTTCTTT
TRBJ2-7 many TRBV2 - CASSERRLYEQYF TGTGCCAGCAGTGAGCGAAGGCTATACGAGCAGTACTTC
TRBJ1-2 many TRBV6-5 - CASSYRGQGYGYTF TGTGCCAGCAGTTACCGGGGTCAGGGCTATGGCTACACCTTC
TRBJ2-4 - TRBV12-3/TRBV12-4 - CASSRNEGSRGNIQYF TGTGCCAGCAGCAGAAACGAGGGCTCAAGGGGAAACATTCAGTACTTC
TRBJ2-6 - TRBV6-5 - CASSYVSGANVLTF TGTGCCAGCAGTTATGTCTCTGGGGCCAACGTCCTGACTTTC
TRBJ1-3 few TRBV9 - CASSVEGRPSGNTIYF TGTGCCAGCAGCGTAGAGGGGAGGCCCTCTGGAAACACCATATATTTT
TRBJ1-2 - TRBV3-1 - CASSQEERFYGYTF TGTGCCAGCAGCCAAGAAGAGAGATTTTATGGCTACACCTTC
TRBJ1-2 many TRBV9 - CASSVSQATGYGYTF TGTGCCAGCAGCGTATCACAGGCAACGGGCTATGGCTACACCTTC
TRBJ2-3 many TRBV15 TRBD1 CATSSPPTGQGADTQYF TGTGCCACCAGCAGTCCACCAACGGGACAGGGGGCAGATACGCAGTATTTT
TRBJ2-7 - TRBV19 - CASSFNSGEEQYF TGTGCCAGTAGTTTCAATTCAGGGGAAGAGCAGTACTTC
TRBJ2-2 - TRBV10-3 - CASSLPRNTGELFF TGTGCCAGCAGTCTCCCCCGGAACACCGGGGAGCTGTTTTTT
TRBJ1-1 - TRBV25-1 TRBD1 CASRQGAGEAFF TGTGCCAGCCGACAGGGGGCGGGTGAAGCTTTCTTT
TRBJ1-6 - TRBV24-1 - CATSDISGGHSPLHF TGTGCCACCAGTGATATTAGCGGGGGGCATTCACCCCTCCACTTT
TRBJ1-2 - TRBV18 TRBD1 CASSPPTGLYGYTF TGTGCCAGCTCACCACCGACAGGGCTTTATGGCTACACCTTC
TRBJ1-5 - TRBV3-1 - CASSQVVGNNQPQHF TGTGCCAGCAGCCAAGTTGTAGGGAACAATCAGCCCCAGCATTTT
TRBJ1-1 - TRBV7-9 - CASSYKDTEAFF TGTGCCAGCAGTTATAAGGACACTGAAGCTTTCTTT
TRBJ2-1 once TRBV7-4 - CASSSPGAEQFF TGTGCCAGCAGCTCACCCGGGGCTGAGCAGTTCTTC
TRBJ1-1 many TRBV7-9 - CASSLTGLEAFF TGTGCCAGCAGCTTAACGGGCCTGGAAGCTTTCTTT
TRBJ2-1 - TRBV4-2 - CASSQEGAGWNEQFF TGTGCCAGCAGCCAAGAAGGGGCGGGTTGGAATGAGCAGTTCTTC
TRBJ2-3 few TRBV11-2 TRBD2 CAGSFYLAGPPDTQYF TGTGCCGGCAGCTTCTATCTAGCGGGGCCGCCGGATACGCAGTATTTT
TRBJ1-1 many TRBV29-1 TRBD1 CSVVGQVNTEAFF TGCAGCGTTGTAGGACAGGTTAACACTGAAGCTTTCTTT
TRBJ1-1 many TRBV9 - CASSVEDIISTEAFF TGTGCCAGCAGCGTAGAGGACATTATCTCCACTGAAGCTTTCTTT
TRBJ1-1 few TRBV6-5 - CASRDVTTRAFF TGTGCCAGCAGGGACGTCACGACGCGAGCTTTCTTT
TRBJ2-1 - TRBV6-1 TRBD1 CASSRTGYNEQFF TGTGCCAGCAGCCGGACAGGATACAATGAGCAGTTCTTC
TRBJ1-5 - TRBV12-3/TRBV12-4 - CASRLSGSSNQPQHF TGTGCCAGCAGACTCAGCGGGTCTAGCAATCAGCCCCAGCATTTT